What follows describes a single TCR beta chain. Original data processing: Amplification of reference gene primers was used by the study to estimate nucleated cell counts. The method was immunoSEQ multiplex PCR; TCRdb's version includes in-frame clones alone and lacks a portion of them. V and J calls and clone size are those listed in that table; D and trimming were worked out from the DNA. The sample has 140,000 or so clones, about 82% seen once. The data belong to a study of blood T cell repertoires in COVID-19. All enrollees were roughly 18 to 90 years old and from approximately 24 US areas. Recovery meant two consecutive negative NP/OP PCR tests, professional clearance, or resolved symptoms. V shed 0 bases, J shed 1 base, and the junction held 10 bases outside the gene matches. The CDR3 runs to 18 residues. Germline CDR1 is LGHDT and CDR2 is YNNKEL (reference sequence).

J is TRBJ2-5 and V is TRBV3-1 (or the pseudogene TRBV3-2), with 8 bases matching TRBD2. The sample was PBMCs or T cells enriched from blood (not recorded which). The TCR sequence derives from a woman between 40 and 55 years old who had recovered from COVID-19. The DNA of the CDR3 is TGTGCCAGCAGCCAAGAAGTCTTGTCTAGCGGGCTCCAAGAGACCCAGTACTTC. Translating it yields CASSQEVLSSGLQETQYF.